This T cell receptor beta chain derives from a study of CD8+ T cells in alopecia areata. Study at large: Patients received oral tofacitinib, 5 to 10 mg twice daily, for moderate-to-severe alopecia areata.

There are a few counts of this clone. Its specificity is not known. Study outcomes and limitations: Mice gave a clearer picture of TCR sharing than patients did, possibly for HLA-related reasons. Scalp lesions, especially in alopecia totalis/universalis, had higher clonality than normal scalp.

Isolated RNA was reverse transcribed into cDNA used as the sequencing template. Measured with immunoSEQ multiplex PCR; TCRdb has only the in-frame clones, and not every one. The data show roughly 65,000 clones, approximately 46% seen once. Germline-derived CDR1 and CDR2 are SGDLS and YYNGEE. V shed 3 bases, J shed 5 bases, and the junction held 5 bases outside the gene matches. The CDR3 consists of 14 residues. Sequencing was performed on CD8+ T cells sorted from blood, taken at week 0. This TCR was sampled from a human donor with alopecia areata. V and J are TRBV9 and TRBJ2-5; 9 nucleotides align to TRBD1. The CDR3, as DNA: TGTGCCAGCAGCGGGACAGGGGCGTTGGAGACCCAGTACTTC. Translating gives CASSGTGALETQYF.